This TCR beta chain is drawn from a study of cytomegalovirus exposure and HLA in healthy donors. Study-level background: Across a few hundred genotyped donors, about 80% landed in the Caucasian-associated ancestry cluster.

Study findings and constraints: It is likely that the observed cluster of highly shared sequence variants was a sequencing artifact.

Note on this clone: The antigen is unknown.

Germline-derived CDR1 and CDR2 are SGHTA and FQGTGA. This CDR3 has 15 amino acids. The V segment lost 4 bases and the J segment 7 bases; nucleotides outside the gene matches: 8. 60 Vbeta and 13 Jbeta primers were used in PCR. Here immunoSEQ multiplex PCR was the method, and the copy in TCRdb shows in-frame clones only, minus some. The sample carries 100,000 to 120,000 clones, 83% recorded once. The source of this sequence is a man between 18 and 29 years old in good health and CMV-seronegative. The sequenced sample was PBMCs. The rearrangement links TRBV7-3 to TRBJ2-2, with 8 bases matching TRBD1. The CDR3 loop reads CASSSQGARNGELFF. CDR3 nucleotide sequence: TGTGCCAGCAGCTCTCAGGGGGCGCGTAACGGGGAGCTGTTTTTT. Together with reference TRBV7-3 and TRBJ2-2, the CDR3 gives the full variable domain: GAGVSQTPSNKVTEKGKYVELRCDPISGHTALYWYRQSLGQGPEFLIYFQGTGAADDSGLPNDRFFAVRPEGSVSTLKIQRTERGDSAVYLCASSSQGARNGELFFGEGSRLTVL.